This T cell receptor (beta chain) was identified in a study of T cell responses to AZD1222 COVID-19 vaccine. Whole-study results and caveats: There were mostly white British donors and more females than males, and clonal diversity was possibly underestimated.

Clones were read by immunoSEQ multiplex PCR, and TCRdb kept only the in-frame ones, dropping some. Here the sample spans 150,000 or so clones, roughly nine tenths being singletons. Note on this clone: The target antigen is unknown.

Sequencing used peripheral blood, obtained on day 0 of AZD1222 vaccination. The receptor was derived from an adult in good health.

CDR3 nucleotide sequence: TGTGCTACCCGAGTTAACAGGTGGATCACTGAAGCTTTCTTT. This sequence encodes CATRVNRWITEAFF. The rearrangement joins TRBV2 to TRBJ1-1; possibly TRBD1 for D (5 bases). The CDR3 has 14 amino acids. The germline V gene has CDR1 SNHLY and CDR2 FYNNEI.